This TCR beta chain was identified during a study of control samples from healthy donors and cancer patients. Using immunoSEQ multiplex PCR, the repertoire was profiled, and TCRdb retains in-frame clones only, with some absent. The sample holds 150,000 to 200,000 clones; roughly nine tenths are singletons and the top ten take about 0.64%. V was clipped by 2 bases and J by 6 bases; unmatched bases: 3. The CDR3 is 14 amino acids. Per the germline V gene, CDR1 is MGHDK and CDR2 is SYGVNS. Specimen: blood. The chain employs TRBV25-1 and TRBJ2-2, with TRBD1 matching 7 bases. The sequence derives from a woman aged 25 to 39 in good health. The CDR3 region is CASSEGTDAGELFF. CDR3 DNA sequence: TGTGCCAGCAGTGAAGGGACAGATGCCGGGGAGCTGTTTTTT.